A single sample is the source of the 31 T cell receptor beta chains below, sequenced in a study of breast tumors, draining lymph nodes, adjacent tissues. TCRdb re-called the multiplex PCR reads through MiXCR, storing one row per CDR3 protein. The table shows approximately 89,000 distinct CDR3 sequences, with around 30% occurring only once. Breast cancer patients provided tissue from their axillary draining lymph nodes. The sequenced sample was axillary lymph node tissue. The receptor set was obtained from a female donor with breast cancer. Some clones in this sample may be carry-over from other donors' samples.

Of note for this clonotype: A read error may explain this, as a much larger clone is one base away. The CDR3 nucleotides are TGTGCTAGTGGTTTCCCGCCAGACTTAGAGACCCAGTACTTC. Its translation is CASGFPPDLETQYF. V is TRBV12-5 and J is TRBJ2-5; D is ambiguous. In germline, CDR1 is LGHNT, CDR2 FRNRAP. The CDR3 has 14 amino acids. The V end was cut by 3 bases, the J end by 4 bases, with 12 bases between.

This clonotype was counted ten times or more. This chain connects TRBV7-2 to TRBJ2-7; TRBD2 agrees at 13 bases. The ends lost 5 bases at V and 6 bases at J; junction bases unmatched: 4. The CDR3 sequence is 14 residues long. The germline CDR1 and CDR2 sequences are SGHTA and FQGNSA. CDR3 amino acids: CASSRTSGRAEQYF. The CDR3 DNA sequence: TGTGCCAGCAGCCGGACTAGCGGGAGAGCCGAGCAGTACTTC.

The sample holds many counts of this clonotype. The chain couples TRBV7-9 to TRBJ2-7, with TRBD1 as a possible D gene (5 bases). The CDR3 is 16 amino acids. CDR1 is SEHNR and CDR2 is FQNEAQ in the germline V gene (reference sequence). V was cut by 5 bases and J by 5 bases, with 22 bases left in between. CDR3 nucleotide sequence: TGTGCCAGCAGCCCGCCAATCGACAGAGGTACCCACGAGCAGTACTTC. This translates into CASSPPIDRGTHEQYF.

This clonotype was seen ten or more times. The chain links TRBV2 to TRBJ2-3, with TRBD1 as a possible D gene (6 bases). Germline values: CDR1 SNHLY, CDR2 FYNNEI. This CDR3 contains 17 residues. Trimming took off 3 bases at V and 0 bases at J, with 16 bases between the two ends. The CDR3 is CASSDSRTASSTDTQYF. CDR3 nucleotide sequence: TGTGCCAGCAGTGACTCCCGGACAGCGTCTAGCACAGATACGCAGTATTTT.

The chain has TRBV18 and TRBJ1-1; 7 bases map to TRBD1. Looked up from germline, CDR1 is KGHSH and CDR2 is LQKENI. V shed 3 bases, J shed 2 bases, and the junction held 6 bases outside the gene matches. This CDR3 contains 15 residues. DNA for the CDR3: TGTGCCAGCTCACCCTTAGGACAGGCTAACACTGAAGCTTTCTTT. Protein product: CASSPLGQANTEAFF.

This clonotype was counted at least ten times. The rearrangement links TRBV3-1 to TRBJ1-2; D gene ambiguous. The CDR3 spans 15 residues. Per germline, CDR1 LGHDT and CDR2 YNNKEL (reference sequence). Trimming took 1 base from V and 2 from J, leaving 11 bases between them. CDR3 sequence reads: CASSQGAGLNYGYTF. The CDR3 coding sequence is TGTGCCAGCAGCCAAGGGGCGGGTCTGAACTATGGCTACACCTTC.

This clonotype has more than one count but fewer than ten. The J gene is TRBJ1-1, the V gene TRBV12-3 or TRBV12-4; 9 nucleotides match TRBD1. After removal of 7 bases from V and 11 bases from J, the junction contained 8 bases not matched to a gene. The CDR3 has 12 amino acids. The CDR3 coding sequence is TGTGCCAGCACTTTTGGACAGGGGAAGGCTTTCTTT. Its protein is CASTFGQGKAFF.

The CDR3 DNA reads as TGTGCCAGCAGATGGACAGTATCTAACTATGGCTACACCTTC. It encodes CASRWTVSNYGYTF. This chain uses TRBV12-3 or TRBV12-4 with TRBJ1-2; tentative D call: TRBD1 (6 bases). This CDR3 contains 14 residues. V was trimmed by 6 bases and J by 0 bases, leaving 11 bases between them.

The chain employs TRBV6-5 and TRBJ1-1, with D perhaps matching TRBD1 (6 bases). CDR3 length: 14 amino acids. V dropped 5 bases and J dropped 5 bases, with 15 bases sitting between them. The germline V gene has CDR1 MNHEY and CDR2 SVGAGI. The CDR3 region is CASSATTGWTEAFF. The DNA for the CDR3 is TGTGCCAGCAGTGCCACCACAGGGTGGACTGAAGCTTTCTTT.

In this sample, this clonotype turned up many times. The rearrangement links TRBV7-9 to TRBJ1-4; D uncertain. CDR3 length: 14 amino acids. The V end lost 1 base, the J end lost 7 bases, and 10 bases lay between the germline ends. Per the germline V gene, CDR1 is SEHNR and CDR2 is FQNEAQ (reference sequence). Here the CDR3 reads CASSLGSTGEKLFF. DNA of the CDR3: TGTGCCAGCAGCTTAGGGTCCACGGGTGAAAAACTGTTTTTT.

The rearrangement joins TRBV20-1 to TRBJ2-5; tentative D call: TRBD2 (5 bases). CDR1 is DFQATT and CDR2 is SNEGSKA in the germline V gene (reference sequence). There are 12 residues in the CDR3. Deletions cut 3 bases from V and 13 bases from J, with 18 bases between. The CDR3 DNA reads TGCAGTGCTAGGACTACCCAAGAGGCCCCGTACTTC. Protein product: CSARTTQEAPYF.

CDR3 loop: CASSPGQGRSPLHF. The CDR3 coding sequence is TGTGCCAGCAGCCCGGGACAGGGAAGATCACCCCTCCACTTT. V gene TRBV6-4 combines with J gene TRBJ1-6, with 9 bases fitting TRBD1. The CDR3 extends over 14 amino acids. With 6 bases clipped from V and 10 bases from J, the junction kept 7 bases outside the gene matches. Germline CDR1 is MRHNA and CDR2 is SNTAGT.

This chain joins TRBV24-1 and TRBJ2-3; 7 bases line up with TRBD1. V trimming: 2 bases; J trimming: 12 bases; junction bases outside the gene matches: 7. Germline V gene data show CDR1 as KGHDR and CDR2 as SFDVKD. The CDR3 is 13 amino acids. CDR3 bases: TGTGCCACCAGTGATTCCGGGACAGCTAACCAGTATTTT. Amino acid sequence: CATSDSGTANQYF.

This clonotype has at least ten counts. This chain connects TRBV6-2 or TRBV6-3 to TRBJ2-7; D unclear. Germline V gene data show CDR1 as MNHEY and CDR2 as SVGEGT. This CDR3 has 15 residues. With 3 bases removed from V and 2 bases from J, the gap between germline ends came to 14 bases. The DNA for the CDR3 is TGTGCCAGCAGTTATGGCCTAACTACCACCTACGAGCAGTACTTC. Translating gives CASSYGLTTTYEQYF.

This clonotype appeared many times. The chain joins TRBV9 to TRBJ1-5, with 7 bases that match TRBD1. V was pared by 0 bases and J by 4 bases, with 4 bases of the junction left unmatched. CDR3 length: 15 residues. Germline CDR1 is SGDLS and CDR2 is YYNGEE. The CDR3 sequence: CASSVGGGGNQPQHF. In nucleotides, the CDR3 is TGTGCCAGCAGCGTAGGAGGGGGCGGTAATCAGCCCCAGCATTTT.

There are many counts of this clonotype. V gene TRBV11-2 combines with J gene TRBJ2-3; D unclear. The V gene's germline CDR1 is SGHAT and CDR2 FQNNGV. This CDR3 contains 18 residues. V was trimmed by 0 bases and J by 6 bases, leaving 22 bases between them. The CDR3 sequence: CASSLDRVVWGSDDTQYF. Here the CDR3 DNA reads TGTGCCAGCAGCTTAGATAGGGTGGTTTGGGGTTCGGACGATACGCAGTATTTT.

This clonotype was observed many times. J is TRBJ2-1 and V is TRBV19, with 7 bases identical to TRBD2. The CDR3 totals 15 residues. The J segment lost 4 bases and the V segment lost 3 bases, leaving 6 bases of the junction unmatched. The germline V gene encodes CDR1 LNHDA and CDR2 SQIVND (reference sequence). The CDR3 is CASSMSGGRYNEQFF. In DNA form, the CDR3 reads TGTGCCAGTAGTATGTCGGGCGGGAGATACAATGAGCAGTTCTTC.

In its sample, this clonotype was seen many times. V gene TRBV30 combines with J gene TRBJ1-3; D is undetermined. The CDR3 extends over 15 amino acids. V was shortened by 2 bases and J by 0 bases, with 11 bases between the two germline ends. Per the germline V gene, CDR1 is GTSNPN and CDR2 is SVGIG (reference sequence). CDR3 nucleotides: TGTGCCTGGAGTCCCCTGCAATTCTCTGGAAACACCATATATTTT. It yields the protein CAWSPLQFSGNTIYF.

Note on this clonotype: In this CDR3 the conserved last residue, phenylalanine or tryptophan, is missing, so a read error is likely. The chain uses TRBV14 and TRBJ1-2, with D tentatively TRBD1 (5 bases). The CDR3 loop spans 15 amino acids. Germline loops: CDR1 SGHDN, CDR2 FVKESK. V gave up 4 bases and J gave up 4 bases, with 16 bases separating them. Written as DNA, the CDR3 is TGTGCCAGCAGCCCCCTTATCAGGGAGGTCTATGGCTACACCTCC. This encodes CASSPLIREVYGYTS.

This clonotype was recorded at least ten times. This chain uses TRBV5-5 with TRBJ2-5, with unresolved D. V was pared by 0 bases and J by 7 bases, with 10 bases between. CDR3 size: 13 residues. CDR1 is SGHKS, CDR2 YYEKEE, per germline (reference sequence). Here the CDR3 reads CASSLDYGGTQYF. The CDR3 coding sequence is TGTGCCAGCAGCTTGGATTATGGCGGGACCCAGTACTTC.

A few counts support this clonotype. A much larger clone differs by one base, so this may be a read error. The chain links TRBV7-2 to TRBJ2-1; a possible D gene is TRBD1 (8 bases). The CDR3 runs 18 residues. CDR1 is SGHTA and CDR2 is FQGNSA in the germline V gene. V was trimmed by 5 bases and J by 2 bases, leaving 22 bases between them. In DNA, the CDR3 is TGTGCCAGCAGCAGCGGGACAGGAGCGGGGCCGCCCTACAATGAGCAGTTCTTC. This translates into CASSSGTGAGPPYNEQFF. The whole variable domain, filled in from reference TRBV7-2 and TRBJ2-1, reads GAGVSQSPSNKVTEKGKDVELRCDPISGHTALYWYRQSLGQGLEFLIYFQGNSAPDKSGLPSDRFSAERTGGSVSTLTIQRTQQEDSAVYLCASSSGTGAGPPYNEQFFGPGTRLTVL.

Concerning this clonotype: A much bigger clone sits one base away, suggesting this may be a read error. V gene TRBV12-3 or TRBV12-4 combines with J gene TRBJ2-1; TRBD1 matches 7 bases. Trimming at V came to 6 bases and at J to 6 bases, leaving 8 bases not matched to a gene. This CDR3 contains 14 residues. This CDR3 reads CASRVTGRCNEQFF. DNA of the CDR3: TGTGCCAGCAGAGTGACAGGGCGATGCAATGAGCAGTTCTTC.

On this clonotype: The junction shows a germline mismatch at one end, possibly a read error. The V gene is TRBV10-2, the J gene TRBJ2-7, with 7 bases that match TRBD2. The CDR3 totals 14 residues. Per the germline V gene, CDR1 is WSHSY and CDR2 is SAAADI. CDR3 protein: CAGSVAGDGYEQHF. DNA of the CDR3: TGCGCCGGCAGTGTTGCGGGAGACGGCTACGAGCAGCACTTC.

In this sample, this clonotype turned up many times. V and J are TRBV11-2 and TRBJ2-2; no firm D call. Germline V lookup: CDR1 SGHAT, CDR2 FQNNGV. Deletions cut 1 base from V and 5 bases from J, with 5 bases between. The CDR3 is 13 residues long. CDR3 coding DNA: TGTGCCAGCAGCTTAGCTAGGACCGGGGAGCTGTTTTTT. It translates to CASSLARTGELFF.

This clonotype was detected ten times or more. V and J are TRBV6-5 and TRBJ2-5; D is possibly TRBD2 (7 bases). Germline-derived CDR1 and CDR2 are MNHEY and SVGAGI. V lost 7 bases, J lost 4 bases, and 13 bases lay in between. The CDR3 consists of 13 residues. Here the CDR3 reads CASTSRGGETQYF. In nucleotides, the CDR3 is TGTGCCAGCACTTCGAGGGGGGGAGAGACCCAGTACTTC.

This clonotype was counted ten times or more. The V and J genes are TRBV19 and TRBJ2-1, with 9 bases that match TRBD2. With 1 base clipped from V and 10 bases from J, the junction kept 11 bases outside the gene matches. The CDR3 is 16 amino acids. The germline V gene encodes CDR1 LNHDA and CDR2 SQIVND (reference sequence). CDR3 amino acids: CASSIGGLAGYGEQFF. Here the CDR3 DNA reads TGTGCCAGTAGTATAGGGGGACTAGCTGGTTACGGAGAGCAGTTCTTC.

The gene calls are TRBV7-9 and TRBJ1-1; D gene ambiguous. The CDR3 totals 12 residues. Germline V gene lookup returns CDR1 SEHNR and CDR2 FQNEAQ (reference sequence). The V end was cut by 3 bases, the J end by 7 bases, with 9 bases between. As DNA, the CDR3 is TGTGCCAGCAGCTTTTCCGGGGATGAAGCTTTCTTT. It specifies CASSFSGDEAFF.

Comment on this clonotype: Just one base apart from a much larger clone, this may be a read error. The chain joins TRBV9 to TRBJ2-7, with D perhaps matching TRBD2 (5 bases). This CDR3 spans 14 amino acids. CDR1 SGDLS and CDR2 YYNGEE come from the germline V gene. CDR3 nucleotide sequence: TGTGCCAGCAGCGTACGGGTGGACTCCTACGAGCAGTCCTTC. Translating it yields CASSVRVDSYEQSF.

The chain employs TRBV15 and TRBJ2-1, with TRBD1 matching 7 bases. Germline V gene sequence: CDR1 LNHNV, CDR2 YYDKDF (reference sequence). The CDR3 is 14 amino acids. V trimming: 0 bases; J trimming: 9 bases; junction bases outside the gene matches: 5. The CDR3 loop is CATSRDRGPAEQFF. CDR3 bases: TGTGCCACCAGCAGAGATAGGGGGCCGGCTGAGCAGTTCTTC.

This clonotype was recorded at least ten times. In DNA, the CDR3 is TGTGCCAGCAGCTTGGGTGGGACAGTACTTGCGTCCCAGCATTTT. It encodes CASSLGGTVLASQHF. The J gene is TRBJ1-5, the V gene TRBV5-6, with 7 bases identical to TRBD1. Germline trimming cut 0 bases from V and 11 bases from J; bases unmatched to any gene: 11. CDR1 and CDR2 from the germline V gene are SGHDT and YYEEEE. The CDR3 loop spans 15 amino acids.

This clonotype was picked up many times. A read error may account for a junction end that differs from germline. The V gene is TRBV6-5, the J gene TRBJ1-4; D unresolved. The CDR3 runs to 15 residues. Germline CDR1 is MNHEY and CDR2 is SVGAGI. The DNA of the CDR3 is TGTGCCAGCAGTCACTCTGGGGTGAGGAATGAAAAACTGTTTTTT. Its translation is CASSHSGVRNEKLFF.